A selection of T cell receptor beta chains follows, all from one sample in a study of blood T cell repertoires in COVID-19. The data were produced by immunoSEQ multiplex PCR, yet TCRdb's version contains in-frame clones alone and is incomplete. The sample has more than 55,000 clones, around 87% seen once. The specimen was peripheral blood. These receptors all stem from a man aged 55 to 70 with active or convalescent COVID-19. Each CDR3 is given with its conserved first and last residue. The D gene is left open where the match is weak. Rows give clone size only sometimes, using once, few, many, or a class for an expanded clone.

clone_size,v_call,j_call,d_call,cdr3_nt,cdr3_aa
.,TRBV2,TRBJ1-6,.,TGTGCCAGCACGCACAGGGTTGATTCACCCCTCCACTTT,CASTHRVDSPLHF
.,TRBV7-3,TRBJ1-2,TRBD1,TGTGCCAGCAGCCCGGACAGGGGAACGGATGGCTACACCTTC,CASSPDRGTDGYTF
once,TRBV28,TRBJ1-6,.,TGTGCCAGCGACACCGCTACATCGTATAATTCACCCCTCCACTTT,CASDTATSYNSPLHF
.,TRBV5-1,TRBJ1-4,TRBD1,TGCGCCAGCAGCTTTACAGGGGGCGATGAAAAACTGTTTTTT,CASSFTGGDEKLFF
.,TRBV2,TRBJ1-3,.,TGTGCCAGCAGCCCTATTGGAAACACCATATATTTT,CASSPIGNTIYF
.,TRBV20-1,TRBJ1-6,TRBD1,TGCAGTGCTAGTATTGCTGGGACAGGGCCTAATTCACCCCTCCACTTT,CSASIAGTGPNSPLHF
.,TRBV7-2,TRBJ2-3,.,TGTGCCAGCAGCTTAGACCGGGGGAGCACAGATACGCAGTATTTT,CASSLDRGSTDTQYF
.,TRBV7-6,TRBJ1-3,.,TGTGCCAGCAGCCCCTTTATGAGCTCTGGAAACACCATATATTTT,CASSPFMSSGNTIYF
.,TRBV29-1,TRBJ1-1,.,TGCAGCGTTGCGGTACAGGGGAACACTGAAGCTTTCTTT,CSVAVQGNTEAFF
.,TRBV7-6,TRBJ1-3,TRBD1,TGTGCCAGCAGCTCCGACAGGGCCTCTGGAAACACCATATATTTT,CASSSDRASGNTIYF
few,TRBV15,TRBJ2-1,.,TGTGCCACCAGCAGAGACCCAACGGACAATGAGCAGTTCTTC,CATSRDPTDNEQFF
.,TRBV27,TRBJ1-2,TRBD1,TGTGCCAGCAGTCCGAGACAGGGGACGCCTTATGGCTACACCTTC,CASSPRQGTPYGYTF
.,TRBV11-3,TRBJ1-3,.,TGTGCCAGCAGCTTGACGGAGAGAGGAAACACCATATATTTT,CASSLTERGNTIYF